The T cell receptor (beta chain) described here comes from a study of T cell responses to AZD1222 COVID-19 vaccine. A note on this clone: Its antigen is not known.

Study findings and constraints: It was only a handful of AZD1222 recipients who were seropositive at baseline. After the peak T cell response, and only then, were repertoires sampled. Spike-specific TCR breadth rose after two AZD1222 doses, and depth rose as well.

Profiled with immunoSEQ multiplex PCR; TCRdb holds only in-frame clones, not every one. The sample holds approximately 140,000 clones; around 89% are singletons and the top ten take 4.5% to 6.5%. The clonotype was recovered from an adult in good health. The sequences come from peripheral blood, collected on day 0 of AZD1222 vaccination.

This chain's CDR3 is CATSRDRRPGQGVGQPQHF. For the CDR3, the DNA is TGTGCCACCAGCAGAGATCGCAGACCCGGACAGGGTGTCGGTCAGCCCCAGCATTTT. The J gene is TRBJ1-5, the V gene TRBV15; TRBD1 aligns across 8 bases. The germline V gene encodes CDR1 LNHNV and CDR2 YYDKDF (reference sequence). Trimming cost V 0 bases and J 6 bases; bases outside gene matches: 16. This CDR3 contains 19 residues.